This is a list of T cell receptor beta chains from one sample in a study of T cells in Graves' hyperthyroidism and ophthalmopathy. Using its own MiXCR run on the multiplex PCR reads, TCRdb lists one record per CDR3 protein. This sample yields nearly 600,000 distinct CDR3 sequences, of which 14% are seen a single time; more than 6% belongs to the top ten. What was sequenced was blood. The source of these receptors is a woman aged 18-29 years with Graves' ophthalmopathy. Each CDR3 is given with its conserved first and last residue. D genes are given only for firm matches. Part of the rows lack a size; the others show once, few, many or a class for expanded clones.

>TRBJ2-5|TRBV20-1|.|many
CSAPSASEGETQYF
TGCAGTGCTCCCTCCGCTAGCGAGGGAGAGACCCAGTACTTC
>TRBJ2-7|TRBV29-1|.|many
CSAIRDPLGEQYF
TGCAGCGCTATCCGGGACCCTCTCGGCGAGCAGTACTTC
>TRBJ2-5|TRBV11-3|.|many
CASSFSRGTETQYF
TGTGCCAGCAGCTTCTCGAGGGGGACGGAGACCCAGTACTTC
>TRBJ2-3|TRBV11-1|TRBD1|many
CASSQPGQGTDTQYF
TGTGCCAGCAGCCAACCGGGACAGGGGACAGATACGCAGTATTTT
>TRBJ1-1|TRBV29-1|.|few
CSVWTDNTEAFF
TGCAGCGTGTGGACGGATAACACTGAAGCTTTCTTT
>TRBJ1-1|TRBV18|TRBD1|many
CASSRRDRVMNTEAFF
TGTGCCAGCTCACGCCGGGACAGGGTTATGAACACTGAAGCTTTCTTT
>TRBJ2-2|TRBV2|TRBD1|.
CASREGGSTGELFF
TGTGCCAGCAGAGAAGGGGGCTCCACCGGGGAGCTGTTTTTT
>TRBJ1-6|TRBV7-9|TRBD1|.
CASSLQGKDSPLHF
TGTGCCAGCAGCCTACAGGGGAAGGATTCACCCCTCCACTTT
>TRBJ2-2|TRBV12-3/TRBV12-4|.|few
CASSFRANTGELFF
TGTGCCAGCAGTTTCAGGGCGAACACCGGGGAGCTGTTTTTT
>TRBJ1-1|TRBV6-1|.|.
CATIRWMVQPEAFF
TGTGCCACCATCAGATGGATGGTCCAGCCTGAAGCTTTCTTT
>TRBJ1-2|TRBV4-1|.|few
CASSQDEGNYGYTF
TGCGCCAGCAGCCAAGACGAGGGGAACTATGGCTACACCTTC
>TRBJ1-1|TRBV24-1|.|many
CATSAGGYGTEAFF
TGTGCCACCAGCGCCGGTGGGTATGGCACTGAAGCTTTCTTT
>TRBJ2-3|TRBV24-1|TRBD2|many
CATSTSGRITDTQYF
TGTGCCACCAGTACTAGCGGGAGGATTACAGATACGCAGTATTTT
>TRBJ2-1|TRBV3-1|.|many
CASSRYLGEQFF
TGTGCCAGCAGTAGATACTTGGGTGAGCAGTTCTTC
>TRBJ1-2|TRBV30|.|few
CAWSSGRGAYGYTF
TGTGCCTGGAGTTCTGGTCGGGGCGCCTATGGCTACACCTTC
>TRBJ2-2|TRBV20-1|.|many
CSARDPIGELFF
TGCAGTGCTAGAGACCCTATTGGGGAGCTGTTTTTT
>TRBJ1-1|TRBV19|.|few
CATEWGIRAFF
TGTGCCACCGAGTGGGGTATTCGAGCTTTCTTT
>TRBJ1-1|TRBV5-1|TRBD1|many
CASSKTGEGEAFF
TGCGCCAGCAGCAAAACAGGGGAAGGTGAAGCTTTCTTT
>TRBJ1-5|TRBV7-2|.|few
CASSVELGGYSNQPQHF
TGTGCCAGCAGCGTTGAGTTGGGAGGGTATAGCAATCAGCCCCAGCATTTT
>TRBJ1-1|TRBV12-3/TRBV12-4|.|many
CASSPYTANTEAFF
TGTGCCAGCAGTCCCTACACAGCGAACACTGAAGCTTTCTTT
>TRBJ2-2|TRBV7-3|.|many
CASSLMTGANTGELFF
TGTGCCAGCAGCCTGATGACGGGGGCGAACACCGGGGAGCTGTTTTTT
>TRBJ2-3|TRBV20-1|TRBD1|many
CSARVPRDSPTDTQYF
TGCAGTGCTAGAGTGCCCCGGGACAGTCCCACAGATACGCAGTATTTT
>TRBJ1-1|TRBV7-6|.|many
CASSLERSTEAFF
TGTGCCAGCAGCTTAGAGCGGAGCACTGAAGCTTTCTTT
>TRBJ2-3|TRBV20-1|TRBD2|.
CSANPGASGRTDTQYF
TGCAGTGCTAACCCTGGGGCTAGCGGGAGAACAGATACGCAGTATTTT
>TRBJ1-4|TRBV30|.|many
CAWSFTGGNEKLFF
TGTGCCTGGAGTTTTACCGGGGGTAATGAAAAACTGTTTTTT
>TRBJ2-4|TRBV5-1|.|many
CASSFLGGSENIQYF
TGCGCCAGCAGTTTTCTTGGGGGGAGCGAAAACATTCAGTACTTC
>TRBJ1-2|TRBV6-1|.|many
CASSYGNSYGYTF
TGTGCCAGCAGTTACGGAAACTCCTATGGCTACACCTTC
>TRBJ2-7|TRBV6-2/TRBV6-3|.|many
CASSKDGGTFKYYEQYF
TGTGCCAGCTCAAAAGACGGGGGGACATTTAAATACTACGAGCAGTACTTC
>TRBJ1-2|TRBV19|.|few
CASSMRTAAYGYTF
TGTGCCAGTAGTATGCGGACAGCGGCCTATGGCTACACCTTC
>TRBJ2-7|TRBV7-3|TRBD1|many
CASSSDRAGEQYF
TGTGCCAGCAGCTCGGACAGGGCGGGGGAGCAGTACTTC
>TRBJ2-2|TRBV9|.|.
CASSPQTNTGELFF
TGTGCCAGCAGCCCACAGACGAACACCGGGGAGCTGTTTTTT
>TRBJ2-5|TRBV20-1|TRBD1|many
CSARSDRGLLETQYF
TGCAGTGCCAGGTCGGACAGGGGGCTTTTAGAGACCCAGTACTTC
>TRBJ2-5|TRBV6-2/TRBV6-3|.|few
CASRSDKYRGAFPKETQYF
TGTGCCAGTCGTTCGGATAAGTACCGGGGGGCGTTTCCGAAAGAGACCCAGTACTTC
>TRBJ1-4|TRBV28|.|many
CASSLRQGRGKLFF
TGTGCCAGCAGTTTACGACAAGGGAGGGGAAAACTGTTTTTT
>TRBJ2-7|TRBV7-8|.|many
CASSQGRVLEQYF
TGTGCCAGCAGCCAGGGTCGGGTCTTGGAGCAGTACTTC
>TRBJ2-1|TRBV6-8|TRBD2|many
CASGVTAREGHNEQFF
TGTGCCAGCGGAGTTACGGCGCGGGAGGGCCACAATGAGCAGTTCTTC
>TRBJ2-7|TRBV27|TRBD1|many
CASSPTGAEQYF
TGTGCCAGCAGCCCGACAGGGGCCGAGCAGTACTTC
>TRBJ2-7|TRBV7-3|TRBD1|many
CASSFSQGAYKEQYF
TGTGCCAGCAGCTTCTCACAGGGGGCTTACAAGGAGCAGTACTTC
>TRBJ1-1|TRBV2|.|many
CASRVIYTEAFF
TGTGCCAGCAGGGTGATTTACACTGAAGCTTTCTTT
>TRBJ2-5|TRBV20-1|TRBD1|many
CSAGGTGSETQYF
TGCAGTGCTGGGGGGACAGGGAGCGAGACCCAGTACTTC
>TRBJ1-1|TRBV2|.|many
CASSERRFNTEAFF
TGTGCCAGCAGTGAGCGGCGGTTCAACACTGAAGCTTTCTTT
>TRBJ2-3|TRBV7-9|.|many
CASSSSGGRTSTDTQYF
TGTGCCAGCAGCTCATCCGGCGGCAGGACTAGCACAGATACGCAGTATTTT
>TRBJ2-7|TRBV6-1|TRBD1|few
CATWSGTASYEQYF
TGTGCCACCTGGTCCGGGACAGCCTCCTACGAGCAGTACTTC
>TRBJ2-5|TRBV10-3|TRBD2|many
CAISEGLAVQETQYF
TGTGCCATCAGTGAGGGACTAGCGGTTCAAGAGACCCAGTACTTC
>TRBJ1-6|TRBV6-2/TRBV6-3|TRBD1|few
CASLRAGGDSPLHF
TGTGCCAGCCTCCGGGCAGGGGGCGATTCACCCCTCCACTTT
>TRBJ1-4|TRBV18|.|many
CASSPREGEKLFF
TGTGCCAGCTCACCACGGGAGGGTGAAAAACTGTTTTTT
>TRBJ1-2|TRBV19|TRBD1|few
CASNRDRSLLYTF
TGTGCCAGCAACCGGGACAGGAGTCTTCTCTACACCTTC
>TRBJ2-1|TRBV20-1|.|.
CSARSSGFEQFF
TGCAGTGCTAGATCGTCAGGGTTTGAGCAGTTCTTC
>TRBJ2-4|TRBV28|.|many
CASSGGAVLAKNIQYF
TGTGCCAGCAGTGGCGGGGCGGTACTAGCCAAAAACATTCAGTACTTC